This entry features one T cell receptor beta chain sequence. Antigen: not known. Template switching was used to attach UMIs, which incorporated a 6-nucleotide sample barcode. Two nested PCRs, run for approximately 16 and 9 cycles, were applied to TCRalpha and TCRbeta cDNA. Reanalyzing the 5' RACE reads, TCRdb keeps one entry per CDR3 protein, without DNA. The sample yields about 160,000 distinct CDR3 sequences, of which the top ten take up 2% to 3%. This CDR3 spans 19 amino acids. CDR1 LGHNA and CDR2 YSLEER come from the germline V gene. The sample comes from a study of monozygotic twins with inflammatory bowel disease. Study results and caveats: Using the inverse Simpson index, IBD patients had lower TCRbeta diversity than healthy co-twins.

The chain uses TRBV4-3 and TRBJ2-1; TCRdb designates TRBD2, a call that cannot be tested without DNA. The origin of this receptor is a human donor with ulcerative colitis or Crohn's disease, or a healthy co-twin of an affected twin (not recorded which). Sequenced sample: blood. CDR3 residues: CASSQDWWAIAGERNEQFF.